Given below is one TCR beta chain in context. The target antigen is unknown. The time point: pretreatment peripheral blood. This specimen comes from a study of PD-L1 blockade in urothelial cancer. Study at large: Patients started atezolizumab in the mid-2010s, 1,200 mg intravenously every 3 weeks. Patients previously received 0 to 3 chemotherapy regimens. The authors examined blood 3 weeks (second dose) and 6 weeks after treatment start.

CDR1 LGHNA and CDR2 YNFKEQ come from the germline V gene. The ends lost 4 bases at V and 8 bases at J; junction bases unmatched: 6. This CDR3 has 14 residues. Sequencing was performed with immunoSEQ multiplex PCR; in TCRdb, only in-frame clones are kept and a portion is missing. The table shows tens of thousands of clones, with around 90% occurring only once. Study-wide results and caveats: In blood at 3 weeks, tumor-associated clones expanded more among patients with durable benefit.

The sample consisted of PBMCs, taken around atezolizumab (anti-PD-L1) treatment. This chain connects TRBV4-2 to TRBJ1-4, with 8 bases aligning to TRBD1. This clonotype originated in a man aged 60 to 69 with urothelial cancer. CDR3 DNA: TGTGCCAGCAGCCCGACAGGGGAACGCGAAAAACTGTTTTTT. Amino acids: CASSPTGEREKLFF.